These T cell receptor beta chains were read from a single sample in a study of T cells in Graves' hyperthyroidism and ophthalmopathy. Using its own MiXCR run on the multiplex PCR reads, TCRdb lists one record per CDR3 protein. The sample has over 150,000 distinct CDR3 sequences; 17% are singletons. The sample was blood. The receptor set was obtained from a woman aged 50 to 60 with Graves' hyperthyroidism. The CDR3 runs from the conserved cysteine through the conserved F or W. A D gene is named only where the DNA matches it firmly. Clone size, where shown, is once, few, many, or a class for clones that have expanded.

V: TRBV20-1; D: NA; size: many; J: TRBJ2-5; DNA: TGCAGTGCTAGAGCGGGGCAGCAGACCCAGTACTTC; CDR3: CSARAGQQTQYF
V: TRBV13; D: NA; size: many; J: TRBJ2-5; DNA: TGTGCCAGCAGCTCCTCCTCGTTCGAGACCCAGTACTTC; CDR3: CASSSSSFETQYF
V: TRBV25-1; D: TRBD2; size: many; J: TRBJ2-3; DNA: TGTGCCAGCAGTGAGCAGCGGGGGACGCAGTATTTT; CDR3: CASSEQRGTQYF
V: TRBV19; D: TRBD2; size: NA; J: TRBJ2-7; DNA: TGTGCCAGTAGTCCCCTAGCGGGGGACTACGAGCAGTACTTC; CDR3: CASSPLAGDYEQYF
V: TRBV7-2; D: TRBD1; size: NA; J: TRBJ2-2; DNA: TGTGCCAGCAAAGGAGAACAGGGGGCCGGGGAGCTGTTTTTT; CDR3: CASKGEQGAGELFF
V: TRBV10-1; D: NA; size: many; J: TRBJ2-1; DNA: TGCGCCAGCAGTGAGGCGGGGGCAGGAGATGAGCAGTTCTTC; CDR3: CASSEAGAGDEQFF
V: TRBV5-1; D: TRBD2; size: NA; J: TRBJ2-1; DNA: TGCGCCAGCAGCTTGGTACTAGCGGGCGTGGAGCAGTTCTTC; CDR3: CASSLVLAGVEQFF
V: TRBV28; D: NA; size: NA; J: TRBJ1-1; DNA: TGTGCCAGCAGCTCGGACGAAACGGCGGGAGCCTTCTTT; CDR3: CASSSDETAGAFF
V: TRBV18; D: NA; size: few; J: TRBJ2-1; DNA: TGTGCCAGCTCACCGCCAATTCCCCCTGACAATGAGCAGTTCTTC; CDR3: CASSPPIPPDNEQFF
V: TRBV6-1; D: TRBD2; size: NA; J: TRBJ2-3; DNA: TGTACCAGCAGTACGCCCCGCGGACTAGCGGGAAACACAGATACGCAGTATTTT; CDR3: CTSSTPRGLAGNTDTQYF
V: TRBV20-1; D: TRBD2; size: NA; J: TRBJ2-7; DNA: TGCAGTGCTAGCCCGACTAGCGGGGGCTACGAGCAGTACTTC; CDR3: CSASPTSGGYEQYF
V: TRBV2; D: TRBD1; size: NA; J: TRBJ1-2; DNA: TGTGCCAGCAGGGGACAGTACTCCTATGGCTACACCTTC; CDR3: CASRGQYSYGYTF
V: TRBV5-1; D: NA; size: few; J: TRBJ1-4; DNA: TGCGCCAGCAGCTTGATGGCGGGGGGCCGAAGTGAAAAACTGTTTTTT; CDR3: CASSLMAGGRSEKLFF
V: TRBV20-1; D: TRBD1; size: many; J: TRBJ2-1; DNA: TGCAGTGCTAGAGACCCCCGGACAGGAATCTACAATGAGCAGTTCTTC; CDR3: CSARDPRTGIYNEQFF
V: TRBV12-3/TRBV12-4; D: TRBD2; size: many; J: TRBJ2-1; DNA: TGTGCCAGCAGTCTGGGACTAGCCTACAATGAGCAGTTCTTC; CDR3: CASSLGLAYNEQFF
V: TRBV27; D: NA; size: many; J: TRBJ2-1; DNA: TGTGCCAGCAGTTTCCGTCAGTATGGTAGCAAGAATGAGCAGTTCTTC; CDR3: CASSFRQYGSKNEQFF
V: TRBV29-1; D: NA; size: many; J: TRBJ2-2; DNA: TGCAGCGTTGAAAAGGGCGGAACCGGGGAGCTGTTTTTT; CDR3: CSVEKGGTGELFF
V: TRBV20-1; D: NA; size: many; J: TRBJ1-1; DNA: TGCAGTGCTAGACAATGGGATGAAGCTTTCTTT; CDR3: CSARQWDEAFF
V: TRBV6-2/TRBV6-3; D: NA; size: many; J: TRBJ1-1; DNA: TGTGCCAGCAGTTACTCGACTCAGTATGAAGCTTTCTTT; CDR3: CASSYSTQYEAFF
V: TRBV28; D: TRBD1; size: many; J: TRBJ1-2; DNA: TGTGCCAGCAGTCCAGAGGGACAGGGGGCGAGAGGCTACACCTTC; CDR3: CASSPEGQGARGYTF
V: TRBV19; D: NA; size: many; J: TRBJ1-1; DNA: TGTGCCAGTAGTATTGGCGGGTCGAACACTGAAGCTTTCTTT; CDR3: CASSIGGSNTEAFF
V: TRBV28; D: NA; size: NA; J: TRBJ1-1; DNA: TGTGCCAGCAGTTTAGCAACAGGGAGGCCTGAAGCTTTCTTT; CDR3: CASSLATGRPEAFF
V: TRBV28; D: NA; size: NA; J: TRBJ1-6; DNA: TGTGCCAGCAGTCCCCCAGCCTCACCCCTCCACTTT; CDR3: CASSPPASPLHF
V: TRBV4-3; D: TRBD1; size: NA; J: TRBJ2-5; DNA: TGCGCCAGCAGCCCCGACAGGGACCAAGAGACCCAGTACTTC; CDR3: CASSPDRDQETQYF
V: TRBV9; D: NA; size: NA; J: TRBJ1-2; DNA: TGTGCCAGCAGCGTCGCGGGGGCGTATGGCTACACCTTC; CDR3: CASSVAGAYGYTF
V: TRBV6-4; D: TRBD2; size: many; J: TRBJ2-3; DNA: TGTGCCAGCAGTGAGAGCGGGGGTCGGGTAGATACGCAGTATTTT; CDR3: CASSESGGRVDTQYF
V: TRBV12-3/TRBV12-4; D: NA; size: many; J: TRBJ2-2; DNA: TGTGCCAGCAGACTCGGCCAGAACACCGGGGAGCTGTTTTTT; CDR3: CASRLGQNTGELFF
V: TRBV6-1; D: NA; size: many; J: TRBJ1-1; DNA: TGTGCCAGCAGTTATTTGGGCGGGAACACTGAAGCTTTCTTT; CDR3: CASSYLGGNTEAFF
V: TRBV20-1; D: TRBD1; size: many; J: TRBJ1-6; DNA: TGCAGTGCTAGAGAGCCGGGACAGGGAAATTCACCCCTCCACTTT; CDR3: CSAREPGQGNSPLHF
V: TRBV6-1; D: NA; size: many; J: TRBJ1-6; DNA: TGTGCCAGCAGCACCCGGGTACGGGTCGGGAATTCACCCCTCCACTTT; CDR3: CASSTRVRVGNSPLHF
V: TRBV5-6; D: NA; size: few; J: TRBJ1-2; DNA: TGTGCCAGCAGCCTTCCGGTAGCTAACTATGGCTACACCTTC; CDR3: CASSLPVANYGYTF
V: TRBV25-1; D: NA; size: many; J: TRBJ2-2; DNA: TGTGCCAGCAGTGCCCCGCAGTTGGGGGCCGGGGAGCTGTTTTTT; CDR3: CASSAPQLGAGELFF
V: TRBV7-9; D: NA; size: many; J: TRBJ1-3; DNA: TGTGCCAGCAGCTCGTCCCCTGGAAACACCATATATTTT; CDR3: CASSSSPGNTIYF
V: TRBV5-6; D: TRBD1; size: NA; J: TRBJ2-5; DNA: TGTGCCAGCAGCTTTAAGGACAGGGGACAAGAGACCCAGTACTTC; CDR3: CASSFKDRGQETQYF
V: TRBV20-1; D: NA; size: many; J: TRBJ1-1; DNA: TGCAGTGCTAGAGAACACAGGGCGAACACTGAAGCTTTCTTT; CDR3: CSAREHRANTEAFF
V: TRBV19; D: NA; size: many; J: TRBJ1-2; DNA: TGTGCCAGTAGAGAACAGGGTTCTAACTATGGCTACACCTTC; CDR3: CASREQGSNYGYTF
V: TRBV5-1; D: TRBD2; size: NA; J: TRBJ2-3; DNA: TGCGTCAGCAGCTTAGCCGAGCGGGGGGCCGCGGATACGCAGTATTTT; CDR3: CVSSLAERGAADTQYF
V: TRBV7-3; D: TRBD2; size: NA; J: TRBJ2-7; DNA: TGTGCCAGCAGCTTAACCTCACCGACTAGCGCCTACGAGCAGTACTTC; CDR3: CASSLTSPTSAYEQYF
V: TRBV20-1; D: TRBD2; size: many; J: TRBJ2-5; DNA: TGCAGTGCCCGAACGGCGGGGGACCCAAGATGGGCCCAGTACTTC; CDR3: CSARTAGDPRWAQYF
V: TRBV7-9; D: NA; size: many; J: TRBJ1-4; DNA: TGTGCCAGCAGCCCACTTCGGACAGAACCATTTGAAAAACTGTTTTTT; CDR3: CASSPLRTEPFEKLFF
V: TRBV12-3/TRBV12-4; D: NA; size: NA; J: TRBJ2-1; DNA: TGTGCCAGCAGTTTAGGGGGCCGTGATGAGCAGTTCTTC; CDR3: CASSLGGRDEQFF
V: TRBV20-1; D: TRBD2; size: NA; J: TRBJ2-1; DNA: TGCAGTGCTAGCGGGACTAGCGGGGGAATGGGTGAGCAGTTCTTC; CDR3: CSASGTSGGMGEQFF
V: TRBV9; D: NA; size: many; J: TRBJ2-2; DNA: TGTGCCAGCAGCGTAGTACCCTCCGGGGAGCTGTTTTTT; CDR3: CASSVVPSGELFF
V: TRBV20-1; D: TRBD2; size: many; J: TRBJ2-1; DNA: TGCAGTGCTAACCAAGCGGGGAATGAGCAGTTCTTC; CDR3: CSANQAGNEQFF